This T cell receptor (beta chain) was profiled in a study of regulatory T cells in long-lasting Graves disease. Stated time point: newly diagnosed GD, antithyroid drugs for less than 3 months. From RNA extracted from PBMCs, the TCR library was made. As collected, the peripheral blood samples measured 7 to 9.5 milliliters each and went into EDTA tubes. Combining iRepertoire HTBI primers with Arm-PCR of CDR3 regions, the authors built TCR beta libraries. MiXCR, run by TCRdb on the multiplex PCR reads, gives a single entry per CDR3 protein. The data contain hundreds of thousands of distinct CDR3 sequences, around 15% of them singletons. The table lists this clonotype with many counts. These records were also assigned to another study, of T cells in Graves' hyperthyroidism and ophthalmopathy.

This sequence was found in a woman in her 30s with Graves disease. This sample comprised peripheral blood mononuclear cells (PBMCs), obtained at new diagnosis, from a patient treated with antithyroid drugs.

The CDR3 here is CASSEGFNEQFF. In nucleotides, the CDR3 is TGTGCCAGCAGTGAAGGGTTCAATGAGCAGTTCTTC. The chain combines TRBV2 with TRBJ2-1; D gene ambiguous. The CDR3 is 12 amino acids. Germline V CDR1 and CDR2: SNHLY, FYNNEI. The germline V and J ends were trimmed by 1 base and 6 bases, with 4 bases remaining between them. The entire variable domain, with the rest obtained from reference TRBV2 and TRBJ2-1, is as follows: EPEVTQTPSHQVTQMGQEVILRCVPISNHLYFYWYRQILGQKVEFLVSFYNNEISEKSEIFDDQFSVERPDGSNFTLKIRSTKLEDSAMYFCASSEGFNEQFFGPGTRLTVL.